The 8 T cell receptor beta chains below come from one sample, sequenced in a study of blood T cell repertoires in COVID-19. Libraries were prepared by immunoSEQ multiplex PCR; TCRdb keeps only in-frame clonotypes and omits some of them. Of roughly 140,000 clones in the sample, 80% are singletons; the top ten hold about 4%. Sequencing was done on a sample of peripheral blood. The receptor source for this set is a man between 65 and 79 years old who had recovered from COVID-19.

The chain recombines TRBV2 with TRBJ2-7, with D possibly TRBD1 on 5 matching bases. Trimming cost V 2 bases and J 6 bases, with 8 bases left between them. Germline V gene data show CDR1 as SNHLY and CDR2 as FYNNEI. The CDR3 is 12 amino acids. CDR3 protein: CASSEFRAEQYF. CDR3 in DNA: TGTGCCAGCAGTGAATTCAGGGCCGAGCAGTACTTC.

DNA of the CDR3: TGTGCCAGCAGCATCGGGACTGGCAGCACAGATACGCAGTATTTT. Residues: CASSIGTGSTDTQYF. The rearrangement links TRBV11-2 to TRBJ2-3; possibly TRBD2 for D (6 bases). Trimming cost V 5 bases and J 0 bases, with 12 bases left between them. Per germline, CDR1 SGHAT and CDR2 FQNNGV. This CDR3 comprises 15 residues.

A few counts support this clone. The chain is built from TRBV5-5 and TRBJ1-1, with D hard to call. The CDR3 contains 15 residues. Trimming shortened V by 1 base and J by 2 bases, and 12 bases separated the two germline ends. In germline, CDR1 is SGHKS, CDR2 YYEKEE (reference sequence). The CDR3 DNA reads as TGTGCCAGCAGCTTGAGCCCGACGGGAAACACTGAAGCTTTCTTT. This encodes CASSLSPTGNTEAFF.

This chain connects TRBV7-9 to TRBJ2-7, with D maybe TRBD1 (6 bases). The germline gives CDR1 SEHNR, CDR2 FQNEAQ (reference sequence). V lost 4 bases, J lost 0 bases, and 10 bases lay in between. CDR3 length equals 14 residues. CDR3 protein: CASSWGRSSYEQYF. CDR3 bases: TGTGCCAGCAGCTGGGGGCGGAGCTCCTACGAGCAGTACTTC.

The sample holds one count of this clone. The J gene is TRBJ2-2, the V gene TRBV5-4, with TRBD2 matching over 7 bases. The CDR3 totals 16 residues. Germline lookup yields CDR1 SGHNT and CDR2 YYREEE (reference sequence). The ends lost 4 bases at V and 7 bases at J; junction bases unmatched: 13. The CDR3 DNA follows: TGTGCCAGCAGCCCCCCCAGCGGGGTGCTCAACGGGGAGCTGTTTTTT. Protein product: CASSPPSGVLNGELFF. The full variable domain, its missing parts supplied by reference TRBV5-4 and TRBJ2-2, is ETGVTQSPTHLIKTRGQQVTLRCSSQSGHNTVSWYQQALGQGPQFIFQYYREEENGRGNFPPRFSGLQFPNYSSELNVNALELDDSALYLCASSPPSGVLNGELFFGEGSRLTVL.

The J gene is TRBJ1-1, the V gene TRBV3-1 (or the pseudogene TRBV3-2), with 7 nucleotides matching TRBD1. This CDR3 has 15 residues. With 1 base clipped from V and 3 bases from J, the junction kept 5 bases outside the gene matches. Germline V lookup: CDR1 LGHDT, CDR2 YNNKEL (reference sequence). In DNA form, the CDR3 reads TGTGCCAGCAGCCAAGCGGAGGGGGCGGACACTGAAGCTTTCTTT. It yields the protein CASSQAEGADTEAFF.

V gene TRBV9 combines with J gene TRBJ1-2; D may be TRBD1 (5 bases). Per germline, CDR1 SGDLS and CDR2 YYNGEE. The CDR3 is 13 amino acids. V was pared by 3 bases and J by 7 bases, with 13 bases between. For the CDR3, the DNA is TGTGCCAGCAGCGCTGGACATGTCCTTGGCTACACCTTC. This gives the protein CASSAGHVLGYTF.

A single count supports this clone. This rearrangement joins TRBV7-6 to TRBJ2-1; D is perhaps TRBD2 (6 bases). In germline, CDR1 is SGHVS, CDR2 FNYEAQ. V shed 5 bases and J shed 7 bases, with 18 bases lying between them. This CDR3 has 15 amino acids. CDR3 amino acids: CASSPLLGEANEQFF. CDR3 nucleotides: TGTGCCAGCAGCCCCCTGTTGGGGGAGGCGAATGAGCAGTTCTTC.